This T cell receptor (beta chain) appears in the sequencing data of a study of tumor and adjacent non-tumor tissue in lung cancer. Study overall: Patients comprised about eleven adenocarcinoma, a couple of squamous cell carcinoma and 1 small cell lung cancer.

Notes on this clonotype: Compared with germline, one end of the junction differs, possibly owing to a read error.

This CDR3 contains 13 residues. Germline loops: CDR1 SGHNT, CDR2 YENEEA. The template was RNA from unsorted bulk tissue. Three rounds of nested PCR, following a modified ARM-PCR protocol, produced the TCRbeta library. TCRdb itself ran the multiplex PCR reads through MiXCR, one entry per CDR3 protein. The table lists 220,000 or so distinct CDR3 sequences, about 76% of them singletons. This receptor was obtained from a man aged 55 to 70 with non-small cell lung cancer. The material sequenced was lung tumor tissue. This chain joins TRBV11-3 and TRBJ2-1; D is ambiguous. The CDR3: CPSSLIEANEQFF. The CDR3, as DNA: TGTCCCAGCAGCTTAATTGAAGCGAATGAGCAGTTCTTC.